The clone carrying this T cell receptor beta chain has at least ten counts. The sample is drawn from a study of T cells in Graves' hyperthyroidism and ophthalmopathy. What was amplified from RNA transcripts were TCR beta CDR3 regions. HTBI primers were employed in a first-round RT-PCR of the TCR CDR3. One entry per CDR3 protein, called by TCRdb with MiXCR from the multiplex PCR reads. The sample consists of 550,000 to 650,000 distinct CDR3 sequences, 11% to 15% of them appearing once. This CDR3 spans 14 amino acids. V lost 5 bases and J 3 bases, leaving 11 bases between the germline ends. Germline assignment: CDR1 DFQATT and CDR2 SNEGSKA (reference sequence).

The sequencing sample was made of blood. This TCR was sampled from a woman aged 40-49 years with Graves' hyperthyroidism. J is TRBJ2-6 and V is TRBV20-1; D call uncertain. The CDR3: CSAEAEVGANVLTF. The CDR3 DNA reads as TGCAGTGCTGAGGCCGAAGTTGGGGCCAACGTCCTGACTTTC.